A single sample gave rise to the 26 T cell receptor beta chains below, sequenced in a study of early T cells in non-severe SARS-CoV-2 infection. Each CDR3 protein gets one entry after TCRdb re-called the 5' RACE reads with MiXCR. The table lists tens of thousands of distinct CDR3 sequences, roughly 9.7% of them singletons. The sample consisted of whole blood. The receptors were gathered from an adult who was a healthcare worker with PCR-confirmed SARS-CoV-2 infection or an uninfected control (not recorded which).

This clonotype has ten or more counts. The chain joins TRBV5-4 to TRBJ1-1, with a possible D match to TRBD1 (6 bases). V lost 1 base and J lost 1, with 20 bases in between. Germline V CDR1 and CDR2: SGHNT, YYREEE (reference sequence). This CDR3 spans 18 amino acids. The CDR3 is CASSLPGRAWGANTEAFF. As DNA, the CDR3 is TGTGCCAGCAGCTTGCCCGGTCGGGCCTGGGGGGCGAACACTGAAGCTTTCTTT.

This clonotype was counted a few times. J is TRBJ2-7 and V is TRBV12-3 or TRBV12-4; no definite D call. The CDR3 is 14 amino acids. Trimming shortened V by 5 bases and J by 5 bases, and 16 bases separated the two germline ends. The CDR3 spells CASSVSNGRHEQYF. The CDR3 bases are TGTGCCAGCAGTGTTTCCAACGGGCGCCACGAGCAGTACTTC.

This clonotype showed up just a few times. This chain uses TRBV20-1 with TRBJ2-7; 7 bases match TRBD2. Looked up from germline, CDR1 is DFQATT and CDR2 is SNEGSKA (reference sequence). The V gene end was trimmed by 3 bases and the J gene end by 5 bases; junction bases not matched to a gene: 7. The CDR3 covers 13 residues. The CDR3 DNA reads TGCAGTGCTAGTTTTGCGGGAGCCCACGAGCAGTACTTC. Translation gives CSASFAGAHEQYF.

The V gene is TRBV6-2 or TRBV6-3, the J gene TRBJ2-3; no definite D call. Trimming removed 2 bases from V and 2 bases from J, with 5 bases in between. CDR1 MNHEY and CDR2 SVGEGT come from the germline V gene. This CDR3 is built from 13 residues. The CDR3 reads CASSYRITDTQYF. For the CDR3, the DNA is TGTGCCAGCAGTTACAGGATCACAGATACGCAGTATTTT.

V is TRBV4-2 and J is TRBJ2-7; 7 positions match TRBD2. V was clipped by 0 bases and J by 3 bases; unmatched bases: 8. CDR1 and CDR2 from the germline V gene are LGHNA and YNFKEQ. The CDR3 runs 16 residues. CDR3 DNA sequence: TGTGCCAGCAGCCAAGATGGGACGGGAGGAAGCTACGAGCAGTACTTC. Protein sequence: CASSQDGTGGSYEQYF.

This clonotype has ten or more counts. The chain has TRBV6-2 or TRBV6-3 and TRBJ2-1, with TRBD2 identical over 10 bases. CDR1 and CDR2 from the germline V gene are MNHEY and SVGEGT. Losses at the gene ends were 8 bases for V and 5 bases for J; bases not matched to a gene: 6. This CDR3 is built from 14 residues. In DNA form, the CDR3 reads TGTGCCAGCCAGTTACTAGCGGGGAACAATGAGCAGTTCTTC. Protein sequence: CASQLLAGNNEQFF.

The V call is TRBV12-3 or TRBV12-4, the J call TRBJ2-5; possible D gene TRBD2, 5 bases. The CDR3 spans 13 residues. Trimming removed 5 bases from V and 5 bases from J, with 12 bases in between. Here the CDR3 reads CASSTLREETQYF. As DNA, the CDR3 is TGTGCCAGCAGTACGCTAAGGGAGGAGACCCAGTACTTC.

This clonotype was seen many times. V usage is TRBV6-1 and J usage is TRBJ2-7; possibly TRBD2 for D (6 bases). V was clipped by 7 bases and J by 9 bases, with 7 bases between them. From germline, CDR1 is MNHNS and CDR2 SASEGT. There are 9 residues in the CDR3. CDR3 DNA: TGTGCCAGCATGGGAGGGCAGTACTTC. It yields the protein CASMGGQYF.

This clonotype was detected only once. This chain joins TRBV4-3 and TRBJ2-3; D might be TRBD2 (6 bases). The CDR3 is 15 residues long. In germline, CDR1 is LGHNA, CDR2 YSLEER. The ends were cut back, 1 base at V and 1 base at J, with 9 bases in the middle. CDR3 sequence reads: CASSQVAGRTDTQYF. CDR3 nucleotides: TGCGCCAGCAGCCAAGTGGCGGGACGCACAGATACGCAGTATTTT.

Many counts were recorded for this clonotype. This chain joins TRBV20-1 and TRBJ2-1, with 13 bases that match TRBD2. This CDR3 is 15 amino acids long. The ends lost 3 bases at V and 9 bases at J; junction bases unmatched: 8. CDR1 and CDR2 from the germline V gene are DFQATT and SNEGSKA (reference sequence). The CDR3 DNA sequence: TGCAGTGCTAGGTGGACTAGCGGGAGCGCGATTGAGCAGTTCTTC. Protein product: CSARWTSGSAIEQFF.

This clonotype was counted ten times or more. The chain uses TRBV7-9 and TRBJ2-1; D unresolved. CDR3 length: 10 amino acids. Germline V CDR1 and CDR2: SEHNR, FQNEAQ (reference sequence). V was shortened by 1 base and J by 10 bases, with 2 bases between the two germline ends. The CDR3 DNA reads TGTGCCAGCAGCTTAGTAGAGCAGTTCTTC. It codes for CASSLVEQFF.

In this sample, this clonotype turned up many times. V is TRBV18 and J is TRBJ1-2; D unresolved. Trimming removed 3 bases from V and 0 bases from J, with 8 bases in between. The CDR3 runs to 14 residues. Germline V CDR1 and CDR2: KGHSH, LQKENI. The CDR3 DNA is TGTGCCAGCTCACCCTCGGTGACTAACTATGGCTACACCTTC. This encodes CASSPSVTNYGYTF.

This clonotype was detected only a few times. The chain combines TRBV6-5 with TRBJ1-1, with a weak D call TRBD1 (5 bases). Trimming took off 5 bases at V and 1 base at J, with 11 bases between the two ends. CDR3 length equals 14 residues. From germline, CDR1 is MNHEY and CDR2 SVGAGI. This CDR3 is CASSGGTRNTEAFF. For the CDR3, the DNA is TGTGCCAGCAGTGGGGGGACTCGGAACACTGAAGCTTTCTTT.

This clonotype was recorded at least ten times. The chain recombines TRBV6-6 with TRBJ1-2; TRBD1 is a possible D gene (5 bases). Per germline, CDR1 MNHNY and CDR2 SVGAGI (reference sequence). The V end lost 5 bases, the J end lost 2 bases, and 9 bases lay between the germline ends. CDR3 length: 13 residues. The CDR3 nucleotides read TGTGCCAGCAGTCCGACAGAGAACTATGGCTACACCTTC. This codes for CASSPTENYGYTF.

This clonotype has a count of ten or more. The V and J genes are TRBV20-1 and TRBJ2-1; D is undetermined. Trimming removed 3 bases at V and 4 bases at J, with 13 bases between. The CDR3 is 14 amino acids. CDR1 and CDR2 from the germline V gene are DFQATT and SNEGSKA (reference sequence). The DNA of the CDR3 is TGCAGTGCTAGGATGCGACCTAGATACAATGAGCAGTTCTTC. As protein: CSARMRPRYNEQFF.

This clonotype was counted ten times or more. The V and J genes are TRBV5-1 and TRBJ1-1, with unresolved D. Per germline, CDR1 SGHRS and CDR2 YFSETQ. This CDR3 has 14 residues. V lost 0 bases, J lost 1 base, and 7 bases lay in between. The DNA for the CDR3 is TGCGCCAGCAGCTTGGCCTGGGGGAACACTGAAGCTTTCTTT. Its protein is CASSLAWGNTEAFF.

This clonotype was seen ten or more times. The gene calls are TRBV10-1 and TRBJ2-7; D unresolved. CDR3 length: 11 amino acids. Trimming took 6 bases from V and 8 from J, leaving 11 bases between them. Germline CDR1 and CDR2: WNHNN and SYGVQD (reference sequence). CDR3 loop: CASSDGTQQYF. CDR3 sequence (DNA): TGCGCCAGCAGCGACGGTACGCAGCAGTACTTC.

This clonotype was picked up one time. The junction differs from germline at one of its ends, possibly a read error. This sequence joins TRBV19 and TRBJ1-2; tentatively, D is TRBD1 (5 bases). The V gene's germline CDR1 is LNHDA and CDR2 SQIVND (reference sequence). The CDR3 contains 14 residues. CDR3 bases: TGTACCAGTATATCTGTGGGGGGAAGCTATGGCTACACCTTC. This sequence encodes CTSISVGGSYGYTF.

In this sample, this clonotype turned up many times. This chain uses TRBV3-1 with TRBJ2-3, with D tentatively TRBD2 (5 bases). The germline gives CDR1 LGHDT, CDR2 YNNKEL (reference sequence). The V end was cut by 5 bases, the J end by 0 bases, with 15 bases between. The CDR3 is made up of 16 amino acids. DNA of the CDR3: TGTGCCAGCAGCACCGGGGTACAGCCTAGCACAGATACGCAGTATTTT. Amino acids: CASSTGVQPSTDTQYF.

At least ten counts were recorded for this clonotype. The CDR3: CASSPRQGSYNEQFF. The CDR3 DNA sequence: TGTGCCAGCAGCCCCCGGCAGGGATCCTACAATGAGCAGTTCTTC. The chain uses TRBV6-6 and TRBJ2-1; the D gene is possibly TRBD1 (5 bases). CDR1 MNHNY and CDR2 SVGAGI come from the germline V gene (reference sequence). The CDR3 is 15 residues long. The V end was cut by 6 bases, the J end by 1 base, with 13 bases between.

This clonotype was seen many times. The CDR3 here is CSAAGTTPQETQYF. In nucleotides, the CDR3 is TGCAGTGCTGCCGGGACTACCCCCCAAGAGACCCAGTACTTC. The chain employs TRBV20-1 and TRBJ2-5, with 7 bases matching TRBD2. Germline V gene lookup returns CDR1 DFQATT and CDR2 SNEGSKA (reference sequence). CDR3 size: 14 residues. With V trimmed by 5 bases and J by 1 base, 7 bases remained unmatched.

This clonotype was counted many times. V usage is TRBV5-1 and J usage is TRBJ2-3, with 10 bases fitting TRBD2. Germline assignment: CDR1 SGHRS and CDR2 YFSETQ. The CDR3 has 14 residues. The J segment lost 5 bases and the V segment lost 4 bases, leaving 4 bases of the junction unmatched. CDR3 region: CASSNRTSGDTQYF. CDR3 nucleotide sequence: TGCGCCAGCAGCAACCGGACTAGCGGAGATACGCAGTATTTT.

This rearrangement joins TRBV7-2 to TRBJ2-1, with D unresolved. The germline V gene has CDR1 SGHTA and CDR2 FQGNSA. V was shortened by 0 bases and J by 3 bases, with 6 bases between the two germline ends. The CDR3 contains 14 residues. The chain's CDR3 is CASSLATNYNEQFF. As DNA, the CDR3 is TGTGCCAGCAGCTTAGCTACCAACTACAATGAGCAGTTCTTC.

In this sample, this clonotype turned up many times. This chain uses TRBV5-4 with TRBJ1-1, with 8 bases fitting TRBD1. The CDR3 extends over 16 amino acids. Trimming removed 4 bases from V and 0 bases from J; junction bases left unmatched: 8. Germline-derived CDR1 and CDR2 are SGHNT and YYREEE (reference sequence). The CDR3, as DNA: TGTGCCAGCAGCGGGCCCCGGACAGGGCTGAACACTGAAGCTTTCTTT. Its translation is CASSGPRTGLNTEAFF.

The chain couples TRBV6-1 to TRBJ2-3, with 10 nucleotides matching TRBD2. After removal of 3 bases from V and 0 bases from J, the junction contained 3 bases not matched to a gene. The CDR3 extends over 16 amino acids. Germline V gene sequence: CDR1 MNHNS, CDR2 SASEGT. CDR3 amino acids: CASSEGLALSTDTQYF. The CDR3 DNA follows: TGTGCCAGCAGTGAGGGACTAGCGCTAAGCACAGATACGCAGTATTTT.

Here the CDR3 DNA reads TGTGCCTGGAGTGTACTCCGTTCTGGGACAGGGGATGGCTACACCTTC. This gives the protein CAWSVLRSGTGDGYTF. This chain joins TRBV30 and TRBJ1-2, with 10 bases aligning to TRBD1. The CDR3 is made up of 16 amino acids. The V and J ends lost 0 bases and 6 bases, in that order; junction bases with no gene match: 10. Germline values: CDR1 GTSNPN, CDR2 SVGIG (reference sequence).